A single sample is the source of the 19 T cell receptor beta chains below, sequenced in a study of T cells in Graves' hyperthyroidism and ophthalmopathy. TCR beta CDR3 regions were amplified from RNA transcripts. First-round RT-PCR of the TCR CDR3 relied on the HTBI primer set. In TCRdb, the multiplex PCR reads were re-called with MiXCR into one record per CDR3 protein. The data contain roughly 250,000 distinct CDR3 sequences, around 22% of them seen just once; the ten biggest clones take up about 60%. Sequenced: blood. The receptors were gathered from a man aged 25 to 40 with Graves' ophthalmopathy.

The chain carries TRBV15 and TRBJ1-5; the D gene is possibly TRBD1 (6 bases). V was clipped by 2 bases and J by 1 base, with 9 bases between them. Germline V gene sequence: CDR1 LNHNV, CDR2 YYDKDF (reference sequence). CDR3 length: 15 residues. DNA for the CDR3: TGTGCCACCAGCAGACAAAGGGGGAGCAATCAGCCCCAGCATTTT. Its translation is CATSRQRGSNQPQHF.

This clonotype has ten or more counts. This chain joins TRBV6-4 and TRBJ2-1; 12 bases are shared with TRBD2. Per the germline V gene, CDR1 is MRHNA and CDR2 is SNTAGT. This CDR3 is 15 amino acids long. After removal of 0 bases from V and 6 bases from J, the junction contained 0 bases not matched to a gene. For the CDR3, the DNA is TGTGCCAGCAGTGACTCGACTAGCGGGAGCAATGAGCAGTTCTTC. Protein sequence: CASSDSTSGSNEQFF.

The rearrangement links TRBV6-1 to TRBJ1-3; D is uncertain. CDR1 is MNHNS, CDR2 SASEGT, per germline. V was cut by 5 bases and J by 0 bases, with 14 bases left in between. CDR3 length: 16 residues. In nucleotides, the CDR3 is TGTGCCAGCAGTCCTGGGGTCTCGAGCTCTGGAAACACCATATATTTT. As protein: CASSPGVSSSGNTIYF.

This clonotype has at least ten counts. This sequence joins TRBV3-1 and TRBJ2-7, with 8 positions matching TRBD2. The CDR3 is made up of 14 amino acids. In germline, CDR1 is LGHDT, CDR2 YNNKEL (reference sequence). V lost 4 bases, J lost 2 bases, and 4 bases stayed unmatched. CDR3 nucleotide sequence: TGTGCCAGCAGCCCCCCCGGGAGGGCCTACGAGCAGTACTTC. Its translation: CASSPPGRAYEQYF.

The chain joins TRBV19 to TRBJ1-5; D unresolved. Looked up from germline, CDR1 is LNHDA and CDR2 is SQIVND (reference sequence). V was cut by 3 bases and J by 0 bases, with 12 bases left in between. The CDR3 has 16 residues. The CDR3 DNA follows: TGTGCCAGTAGTATTAGACCGGCATATAGCAATCAGCCCCAGCATTTT. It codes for CASSIRPAYSNQPQHF.

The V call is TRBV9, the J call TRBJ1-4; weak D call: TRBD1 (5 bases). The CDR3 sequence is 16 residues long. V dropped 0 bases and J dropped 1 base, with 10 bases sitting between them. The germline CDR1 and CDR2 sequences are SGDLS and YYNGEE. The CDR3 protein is CASSVGVGETNEKLFF. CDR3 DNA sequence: TGTGCCAGCAGCGTAGGCGTGGGGGAAACTAATGAAAAACTGTTTTTT.

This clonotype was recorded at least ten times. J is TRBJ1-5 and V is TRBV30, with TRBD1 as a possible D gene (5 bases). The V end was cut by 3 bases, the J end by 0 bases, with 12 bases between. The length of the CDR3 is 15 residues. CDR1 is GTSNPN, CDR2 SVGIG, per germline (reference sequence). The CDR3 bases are TGTGCCTGGAGCGGCGGGGGGGGTAGCAATCAGCCCCAGCATTTT. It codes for CAWSGGGGSNQPQHF.

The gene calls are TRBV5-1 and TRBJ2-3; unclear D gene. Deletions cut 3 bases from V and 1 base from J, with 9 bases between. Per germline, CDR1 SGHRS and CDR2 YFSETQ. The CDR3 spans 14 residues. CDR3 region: CASSSGVGTDTQYF. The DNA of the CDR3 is TGCGCCAGCAGCTCGGGTGTGGGCACAGATACGCAGTATTTT.

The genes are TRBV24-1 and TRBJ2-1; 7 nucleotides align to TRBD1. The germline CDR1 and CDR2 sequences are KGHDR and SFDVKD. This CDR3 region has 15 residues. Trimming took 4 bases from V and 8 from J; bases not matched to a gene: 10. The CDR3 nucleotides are TGTGCCACCAGTGACCTAGGGGGCTACAGGGATGAGCAGTTCTTC. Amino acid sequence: CATSDLGGYRDEQFF.

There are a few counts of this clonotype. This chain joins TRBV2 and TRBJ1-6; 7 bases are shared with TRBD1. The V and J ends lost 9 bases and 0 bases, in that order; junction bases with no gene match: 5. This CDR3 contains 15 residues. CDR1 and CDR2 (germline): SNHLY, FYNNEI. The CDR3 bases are TGTGCCAGGAACAGGGGCAGCTCCTATAATTCACCCCTCCACTTT. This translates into CARNRGSSYNSPLHF.

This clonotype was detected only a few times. The CDR3 sequence: CASSSPGGDPYEQYF. CDR3 bases: TGTGCCAGCAGCTCTCCCGGAGGGGACCCCTACGAGCAGTACTTC. This rearrangement joins TRBV7-9 to TRBJ2-7; possible D gene TRBD2, 6 bases. This CDR3 region has 15 residues. V was trimmed by 4 bases and J by 2 bases, leaving 15 bases between them. The germline V gene has CDR1 SEHNR and CDR2 FQNEAQ (reference sequence).

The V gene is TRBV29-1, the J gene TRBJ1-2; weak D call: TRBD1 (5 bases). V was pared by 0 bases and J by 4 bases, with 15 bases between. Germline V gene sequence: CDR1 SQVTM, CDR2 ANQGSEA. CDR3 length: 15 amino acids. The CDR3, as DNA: TGCAGCGTTGAAGATCCAGGGTGGGGTCTCTATGGCTACACCTTC. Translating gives CSVEDPGWGLYGYTF.

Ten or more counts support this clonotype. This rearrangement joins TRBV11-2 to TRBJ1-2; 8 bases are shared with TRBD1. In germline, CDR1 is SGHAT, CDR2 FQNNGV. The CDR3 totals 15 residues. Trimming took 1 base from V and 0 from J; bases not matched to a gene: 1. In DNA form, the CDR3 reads TGTGCCAGCAGCTTAGCAGGGGGCACTAACTATGGCTACACCTTC. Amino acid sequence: CASSLAGGTNYGYTF.

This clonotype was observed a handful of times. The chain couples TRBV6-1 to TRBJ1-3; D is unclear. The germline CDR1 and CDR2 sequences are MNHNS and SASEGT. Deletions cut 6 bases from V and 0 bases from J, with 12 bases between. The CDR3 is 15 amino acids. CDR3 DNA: TGTGCCAGCAGAGGTACAGCCTTCTCTGGAAACACCATATATTTT. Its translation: CASRGTAFSGNTIYF.

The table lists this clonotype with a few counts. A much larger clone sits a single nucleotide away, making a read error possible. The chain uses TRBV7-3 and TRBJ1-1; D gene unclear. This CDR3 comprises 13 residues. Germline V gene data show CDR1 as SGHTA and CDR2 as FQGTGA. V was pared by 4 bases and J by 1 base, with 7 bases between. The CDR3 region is CASSSQKNTEAFF. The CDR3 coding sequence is TGTGCCAGCAGCTCACAGAAGAACACTGAAGCTTTCTTT.

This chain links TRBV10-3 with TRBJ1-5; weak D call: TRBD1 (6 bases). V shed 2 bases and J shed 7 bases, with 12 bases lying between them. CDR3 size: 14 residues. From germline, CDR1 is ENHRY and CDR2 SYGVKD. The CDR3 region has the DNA TGTGCCATCAGTGAGGGGGGCCCACGGCAGCCCCAGCATTTT. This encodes CAISEGGPRQPQHF.

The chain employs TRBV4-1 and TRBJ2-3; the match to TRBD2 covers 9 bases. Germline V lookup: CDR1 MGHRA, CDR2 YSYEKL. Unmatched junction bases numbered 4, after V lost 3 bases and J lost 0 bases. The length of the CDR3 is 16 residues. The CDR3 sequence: CASSHGLAPSTDTQYF. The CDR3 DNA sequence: TGCGCCAGCAGCCACGGACTAGCGCCAAGCACAGATACGCAGTATTTT.

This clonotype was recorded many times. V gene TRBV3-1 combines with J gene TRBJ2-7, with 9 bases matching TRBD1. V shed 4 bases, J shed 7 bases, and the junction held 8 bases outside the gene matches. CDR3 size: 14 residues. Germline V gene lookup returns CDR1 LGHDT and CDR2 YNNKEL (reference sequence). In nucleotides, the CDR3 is TGTGCCAGCAGCCTGGGACAGGGTCTTGGGGAGCAGTACTTC. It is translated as CASSLGQGLGEQYF.

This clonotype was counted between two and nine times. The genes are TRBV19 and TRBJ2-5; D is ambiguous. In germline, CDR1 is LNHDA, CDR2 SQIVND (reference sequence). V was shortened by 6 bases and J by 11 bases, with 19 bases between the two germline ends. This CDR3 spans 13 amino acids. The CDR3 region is CASSPTFGSRQYF. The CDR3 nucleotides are TGTGCCAGTAGCCCCACCTTTGGTAGCCGTCAGTACTTC. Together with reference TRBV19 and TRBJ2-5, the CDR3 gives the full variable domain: DGGITQSPKYLFRKEGQNVTLSCEQNLNHDAMYWYRQDPGQGLRLIYYSQIVNDFQKGDIAEGYSVSREKKESFPLTVTSAQKNPTAFYLCASSPTFGSRQYFGPGTRLLVL.